The subject of this entry is one T cell receptor (beta chain). Its antigen is undetermined. The data belong to a study of radiation and T cells in renal cell carcinoma. Regarding time point: blood 2 weeks post-SBRT. Treatment indicated: 15 Gy SBRT to primary tumor, nephrectomy 4 weeks later. The repertoire was sequenced with immunoSEQ multiplex PCR; TCRdb's copy has only in-frame clones and lacks some. The sample records some 120,000 clones, roughly 77% being singletons. Study outcomes and limitations: In blood, top tumor clones expanded by 2 weeks, shrinking by 4.

CDR1 is PRHDT and CDR2 is FYEKMQ in the germline V gene (reference sequence). The germline V and J ends were trimmed by 1 base and 4 bases, with 20 bases remaining between them. The length of the CDR3 is 17 residues. This receptor was obtained from a woman between 55 and 75 years old with renal cell carcinoma. The chain is built from TRBV13 and TRBJ2-7, with TRBD1 as a possible D gene (7 bases). The sample was blood, taken from a patient whose treatment included radiotherapy and nephrectomy. The chain's CDR3 is CASSLDKEGTVGYEQYF. The CDR3 bases are TGTGCCAGCAGCTTAGATAAGGAGGGGACAGTGGGATACGAGCAGTACTTC.